What follows is one TCR beta chain and its context. V was clipped by 1 base and J by 4 bases, with 17 bases between them. Germline values: CDR1 SNHLY, CDR2 FYNNEI. The CDR3 is made up of 17 amino acids. The record originates from a study of blood T cell repertoires in COVID-19. Study-level background: The United States, Italy and Spain were the sources of the acute and convalescent COVID-19 samples. T cells, B-cell-depleted T cells, or PBMCs supplied cDNA or gDNA.

Assay used: immunoSEQ multiplex PCR; TCRdb lists only in-frame clones, some missing. The sample lists about 81,000 clones; over 75% were seen once. The TCR comes from a man in his 70s with active or convalescent COVID-19. The rearrangement links TRBV2 to TRBJ2-1; tentative D call: TRBD2 (7 bases). The sample was peripheral blood. The CDR3 coding sequence is TGTGCCAGCAGTGAAGGGCTCCCGGGGGGCGAGTACAATGAGCAGTTCTTC. Translating it yields CASSEGLPGGEYNEQFF.